This is a list of T cell receptor beta chains from one sample in a study of neurological immune-mediated disorders. TCRdb itself ran the 5' RACE reads through MiXCR, one entry per CDR3 protein. The table shows about 59,000 distinct CDR3 sequences, with about 12% occurring only once. Specimen: PBMCs. The receptors shown here come from a woman aged 55-75 years with HTLV-1-associated myelopathy (HAM/TSP). Both conserved end residues are part of each CDR3. D genes are given only for firm matches. Size is omitted from some rows. Given values are once, few, many or a class for expanded clones.

v_gene: TRBV2; d_gene: TRBD2; j_gene: TRBJ2-7; abundance: NA; CDR3aa: CASSRLACHVGYEQYF; CDR3nt: TGTGCCAGCAGTAGACTAGCGTGCCATGTAGGCTACGAGCAGTACTTC
v_gene: TRBV5-1; d_gene: NA; j_gene: TRBJ2-7; abundance: many; CDR3aa: CASRALLTSYEQYF; CDR3nt: TGCGCCAGCAGGGCACTCTTGACTAGTTACGAGCAGTACTTC
v_gene: TRBV11-2; d_gene: TRBD2; j_gene: TRBJ2-7; abundance: few; CDR3aa: CASSLVGRVSYEQYF; CDR3nt: TGTGCCAGCAGCTTAGTGGGGAGGGTTTCCTACGAGCAGTACTTC
v_gene: TRBV28; d_gene: TRBD1; j_gene: TRBJ2-7; abundance: many; CDR3aa: CASNSPGGKNEQYF; CDR3nt: TGTGCCAGCAATAGTCCAGGGGGTAAGAACGAGCAGTACTTC
v_gene: TRBV7-2; d_gene: NA; j_gene: TRBJ2-1; abundance: many; CDR3aa: CASSLAGPSYNEQFF; CDR3nt: TGTGCCAGCAGCTTGGCGGGGCCCTCCTACAATGAGCAGTTCTTC
v_gene: TRBV6-2/TRBV6-3; d_gene: NA; j_gene: TRBJ2-2; abundance: many; CDR3aa: CASSLGGANTGELFF; CDR3nt: TGTGCCAGCAGTTTAGGGGGAGCGAACACCGGGGAGCTGTTTTTT
v_gene: TRBV20-1; d_gene: TRBD2; j_gene: TRBJ2-7; abundance: many; CDR3aa: CSASFAGEQQYF; CDR3nt: TGCAGTGCCTCCTTCGCGGGAGAGCAGCAGTACTTC
v_gene: TRBV12-3/TRBV12-4; d_gene: NA; j_gene: TRBJ2-7; abundance: many; CDR3aa: CASSFSTEQYF; CDR3nt: TGTGCCAGCAGTTTTTCAACCGAGCAGTACTTC
v_gene: TRBV5-1; d_gene: TRBD2; j_gene: TRBJ2-5; abundance: many; CDR3aa: CASSFLSPTSGSLETQYF; CDR3nt: TGCGCCAGCAGCTTTCTAAGCCCGACTAGCGGGAGCTTAGAGACCCAGTACTTC
v_gene: TRBV6-6; d_gene: NA; j_gene: TRBJ1-5; abundance: many; CDR3aa: CASSYSSRAVREQPQHF; CDR3nt: TGTGCCAGCAGTTACTCGTCCAGGGCCGTTCGGGAACAGCCCCAGCATTTT
v_gene: TRBV5-5; d_gene: TRBD2; j_gene: TRBJ2-7; abundance: many; CDR3aa: CASSLPVTSGYEQYF; CDR3nt: TGTGCCAGCAGCTTGCCGGTAACTAGCGGGTACGAGCAGTACTTC
v_gene: TRBV5-1; d_gene: TRBD2; j_gene: TRBJ2-1; abundance: NA; CDR3aa: CASRPGTSGPTNEQFF; CDR3nt: TGCGCCAGCAGACCCGGGACTAGCGGGCCGACCAATGAGCAGTTCTTC
v_gene: TRBV20-1; d_gene: NA; j_gene: TRBJ2-2; abundance: few; CDR3aa: CSARDKGSPNTGELFF; CDR3nt: TGCAGTGCTAGAGATAAGGGAAGTCCGAACACCGGGGAGCTGTTTTTT
v_gene: TRBV9; d_gene: TRBD1; j_gene: TRBJ1-5; abundance: NA; CDR3aa: CASSAGTGGSQPQHF; CDR3nt: TGTGCCAGCAGTGCCGGGACAGGTGGCAGTCAGCCCCAGCATTTT
v_gene: TRBV5-1; d_gene: TRBD1; j_gene: TRBJ2-7; abundance: few; CDR3aa: CASKVTGSYEQYF; CDR3nt: TGCGCCAGCAAGGTGACAGGGTCCTACGAGCAGTACTTC
v_gene: TRBV29-1; d_gene: NA; j_gene: TRBJ2-1; abundance: many; CDR3aa: CSAPFFKSSYNEQFF; CDR3nt: TGCAGCGCTCCGTTCTTTAAGAGCTCCTACAATGAGCAGTTCTTC
v_gene: TRBV5-6; d_gene: TRBD2; j_gene: TRBJ2-5; abundance: NA; CDR3aa: CASSLMTSGRGETQYF; CDR3nt: TGTGCCAGCAGCTTGATGACTAGCGGGAGGGGAGAGACCCAGTACTTC
v_gene: TRBV18; d_gene: NA; j_gene: TRBJ2-1; abundance: many; CDR3aa: CASSPGTRDEQFF; CDR3nt: TGTGCCAGCTCACCGGGGACCCGGGATGAGCAGTTCTTC